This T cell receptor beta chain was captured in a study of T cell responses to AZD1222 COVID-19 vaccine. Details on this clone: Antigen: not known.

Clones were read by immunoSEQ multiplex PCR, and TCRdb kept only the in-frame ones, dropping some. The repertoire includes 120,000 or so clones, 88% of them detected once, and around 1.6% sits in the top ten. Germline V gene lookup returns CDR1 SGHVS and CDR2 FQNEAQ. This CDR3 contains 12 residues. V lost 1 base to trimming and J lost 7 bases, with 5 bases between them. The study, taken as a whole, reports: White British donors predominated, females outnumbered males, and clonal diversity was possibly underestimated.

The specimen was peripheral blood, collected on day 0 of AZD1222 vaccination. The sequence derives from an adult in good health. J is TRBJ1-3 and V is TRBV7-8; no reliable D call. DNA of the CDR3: TGTGCCAGCAGCTTAGAGGGCAACACCATATATTTT. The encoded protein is CASSLEGNTIYF.